Below are 7 T cell receptor beta chains sequenced from a single sample in a study of sequential checkpoint blockade in melanoma. As to treatment: randomized to nivolumab then ipilimumab (arm A) or the reverse (arm B). Assay: immunoSEQ multiplex PCR; the TCRdb copy retains only in-frame clones and omits some. There are around 30,000 clones in the sample; roughly 90% occur only once, and roughly a fifth lies in the top ten. Sequences were derived from CD8+ T cells sorted from blood (inferred from file names), sampled from a patient given nivolumab and ipilimumab in sequence. These receptors were taken from a human donor with melanoma.

The genes are TRBV2 and TRBJ2-5; D not certain. V lost 2 bases to trimming and J lost 1 base, with 14 bases between them. CDR1 is SNHLY, CDR2 FYNNEI, per germline. The CDR3 extends over 16 amino acids. The CDR3: CASSEQAAIPQETQYF. The CDR3 DNA reads as TGTGCCAGCAGTGAACAAGCCGCGATTCCCCAAGAGACCCAGTACTTC.

The chain links TRBV5-6 to TRBJ1-2; 10 bases are a match to TRBD1. Trimming took 5 bases from V and 4 from J; bases not matched to a gene: 8. Germline V gene sequence: CDR1 SGHDT, CDR2 YYEEEE. The CDR3 consists of 15 residues. CDR3 region: CASRRGQGVSYGYTF. The CDR3, as DNA: TGTGCCAGCAGGAGAGGACAGGGGGTCAGCTATGGCTACACCTTC.

This clone has just one count. This chain uses TRBV27 with TRBJ2-1; D gene unclear. The CDR3 runs 11 residues. Per germline, CDR1 MNHEY and CDR2 SMNVEV (reference sequence). V was clipped by 3 bases and J by 7 bases, with 4 bases between them. CDR3 nucleotides: TGTGCCAGCAGTTTCCGGAATGAGCAGTTCTTC. Translating gives CASSFRNEQFF.

This chain joins TRBV11-2 and TRBJ2-1; a possible D gene is TRBD1 (6 bases). CDR3 size: 14 residues. V lost 5 bases and J lost 4, with 12 bases in between. The germline CDR1 and CDR2 sequences are SGHAT and FQNNGV. The CDR3 spells CASSIPDSYNEQFF. In DNA form, the CDR3 reads TGTGCCAGCAGCATCCCGGACAGTTACAATGAGCAGTTCTTC.

This clone appeared a few times. V gene TRBV28 combines with J gene TRBJ1-2; D uncertain. The CDR3 spans 15 residues. The germline gives CDR1 MDHEN, CDR2 SYDVKM. V lost 4 bases and J 1 base, leaving 13 bases between the germline ends. The CDR3 sequence is CASSSPAAYNYGYTF. The CDR3 coding sequence is TGTGCCAGCAGTTCCCCGGCGGCCTATAACTATGGCTACACCTTC.

In its sample, this clone was seen once. The chain recombines TRBV13 with TRBJ1-4, with D possibly TRBD1 on 5 matching bases. V lost 2 bases to trimming and J lost 5 bases, with 12 bases between them. CDR3 length: 15 residues. Germline CDR1 is PRHDT and CDR2 is FYEKMQ (reference sequence). In DNA, the CDR3 is TGTGCCAGCAGCTTACGCGCAGGGAAAAATGAAAAACTGTTTTTT. Protein: CASSLRAGKNEKLFF.

This chain joins TRBV4-3 and TRBJ2-7, with TRBD1 matching over 7 bases. The ends lost 1 base at V and 2 bases at J; junction bases unmatched: 5. The germline V gene has CDR1 LGHNA and CDR2 YSLEER. This CDR3 comprises 15 residues. The CDR3 loop is CASSQVWDRTYEQYF. The CDR3 region has the DNA TGCGCCAGCAGCCAAGTGTGGGACAGAACCTACGAGCAGTACTTC.